Each of the 5 T cell receptor beta chains below was sequenced from the same sample in a study of T cell responses to AZD1222 COVID-19 vaccine. Measured with immunoSEQ multiplex PCR; TCRdb has only the in-frame clones, and not every one. Here the sample spans roughly 100,000 clones, roughly 90% being singletons. Sequenced here: peripheral blood, sampled on day 0 of AZD1222 vaccination. These receptors all come from an adult in good health.

The gene calls are TRBV18 and TRBJ1-1; 8 bases line up with TRBD1. The CDR3 contains 14 residues. J was trimmed by 4 bases and V by 2 bases; bases with no gene match: 3. Germline V lookup: CDR1 KGHSH, CDR2 LQKENI. The chain's CDR3 is CASSPTQGVTEAFF. For the CDR3, the DNA is TGTGCCAGCTCACCAACACAGGGGGTCACTGAAGCTTTCTTT. Variable domain in full (rest from reference TRBV18 and TRBJ1-1): NAGVMQNPRHLVRRRGQEARLRCSPMKGHSHVYWYRQLPEEGLKFMVYLQKENIIDESGMPKERFSAEFPKEGPSILRIQQVVRGDSAAYFCASSPTQGVTEAFFGQGTRLTVV.

This sequence joins TRBV12-3 or TRBV12-4 and TRBJ1-3; D not resolved. The CDR3 is made up of 13 amino acids. The germline V and J ends were trimmed by 7 bases and 7 bases, with 14 bases remaining between them. The CDR3, as DNA: TGTGCCAGCACTATGGACTGGCGGAACACCATATATTTT. Its translation is CASTMDWRNTIYF.

This chain joins TRBV28 and TRBJ2-3; 10 bases align to TRBD1. The germline gives CDR1 MDHEN, CDR2 SYDVKM. The trim removed 3 bases at V and 8 bases at J, leaving 8 bases unmatched. The CDR3 length is 15 residues. In DNA, the CDR3 is TGTGCCAGCAGTTTGAGGACAGGGGGTAGGGGTACGCAGTATTTT. Translated: CASSLRTGGRGTQYF.

The rearrangement links TRBV5-1 to TRBJ2-7; D is possibly TRBD1 or TRBD2 (6 bases each). V gave up 3 bases and J gave up 0 bases, with 10 bases separating them. Germline V gene data show CDR1 as SGHRS and CDR2 as YFSETQ. This CDR3 spans 14 amino acids. The DNA for the CDR3 is TGCGCCAGCAGCTACAGGGACTCCTCCTACGAGCAGTACTTC. Translating gives CASSYRDSSYEQYF.

The genes are TRBV7-3 and TRBJ2-1; D is perhaps TRBD1 or TRBD2 (5 bases each). The CDR3 sequence is 14 residues long. Trimming shortened V by 2 bases and J by 6 bases, and 11 bases separated the two germline ends. Germline lookup yields CDR1 SGHTA and CDR2 FQGTGA. CDR3 in amino acids: CASSLGGSTNEQFF. CDR3 nucleotide sequence: TGTGCCAGCAGCTTAGGGGGATCTACCAATGAGCAGTTCTTC.